This paragraph covers one TCR beta chain sequence. Which antigen it targets is not known. No base quality information exists; no much larger clone differs at one position. This specimen belongs to a study of PD-L1 blockade in urothelial cancer (dated by TCRdb to about 2017). Broadly, across the study: Every patient began therapy in the mid-2010s and was given atezolizumab 1,200 mg intravenously every 3 weeks. About 85% of the 29 patients were males with bladder-origin urothelial cancer, and about 65% of the roughly 30 reported a prior smoking history. Patients had an ECOG performance status of 0 or 1 and had received between 0 and 3 prior chemotherapy regimens. Blood samples were analyzed at 3 weeks after treatment start (second dose) and at 6 weeks after treatment start. A median of roughly 140,000 T cells and roughly 80,000 unique TCRs was obtained from blood samples, and a median clonality of roughly 0.074 was observed. The study, an exploratory multi-omic analysis, examined somatic, immune and clinical correlates of response to PD-L1 blockade with atezolizumab in urothelial cancer. Pretreatment tumor samples, along with matched peripheral blood serially collected before and after atezolizumab treatment, were subjected to TCR sequencing. Progression-free survival longer than 6 months counted as durable clinical benefit, and TCR features were additionally tested against both progression-free and overall survival. In the same patients who had TCR sequencing, pretreatment tumors also underwent whole exome sequencing and RNA sequencing. Durable clinical benefit was achieved by nine patients and was not achieved by 20 patients. Pretreatment blood TCR-seq was available for 30 or so patients, at least one posttreatment blood collection was obtained for about 24 patients, and tumor TCR-seq was available for about 24 patients.

The sample's time point, from its label and the paper: pretreatment peripheral blood. The cohort comprised 25 to 35 patients with locally advanced or metastatic urothelial carcinoma treated at Memorial Sloan Kettering on a trial protocol. Peripheral blood mononuclear cells were collected from each patient pretreatment and during treatment, giving between 1 and 8 total time points per patient. The Qiagen DNeasy Blood extraction kit was used to purify genomic DNA from total PBMCs and tumor samples. PBMCs were collected pretreatment and during treatment and were isolated and stored as previously described. The CDR3 runs 14 amino acids, cysteine and phenylalanine included. The CDR3 DNA has 42 bases and is translated from base 1. CDR1 KGHSH and CDR2 LQKENI are derived from the germline V gene. A distance of 8 bases separates the germline ends of V and J, which lose 3 bases and 0 bases respectively. To estimate absolute template abundance from read counts, synthetic TCR analog templates were spiked into each PCR. The immunoSEQ assay was used to amplify TCRbeta CDR3 regions from genomic DNA with bias-controlled V and J gene primers. Sequencing of rearranged TCRbeta segments was done at approximately 20X coverage. The authors processed their data as follows. Clustering was used to correct sequencing errors, and CDR3s were annotated against IMGT so that V, D and J genes could be assigned. Downstream analyses used only productive TCRbeta rearrangements and left out out-of-frame or stop-codon sequences. Clonality was computed as one minus Shannon entropy normalized by the log of the number of unique productive sequences. Clones differing between time points or between blood and tumor were identified using Fisher's exact test with Benjamini-Hochberg correction, with an adjusted p below 0.01 applied as the threshold. Drawn from immuneACCESS, this table holds only the in-frame rearrangements with V and J called that TCRdb kept. Clones are partly lost; checked studies trace under half to an unresolved V gene and leave the rest unexplained. The D gene and trimming were derived from the DNA, and the V and J assignments and clone size from that table. For this sample the table gives about 56,000 clones, of which about 85% were detected only once. The ten largest clonotypes hold around 16% of the sample.

Overall study results and their limits: Because of the small sample size (n ≈ 30) and the many exploratory analyses performed, the results are intended to be regarded as hypothesis-generating. A pretreatment peripheral blood TCR clonality below the median was linked to improved progression-free and overall survival. Greater expansion of tumor-associated TCR clones in peripheral blood 3 weeks after the start of treatment was observed in patients with durable benefit (n ≈ 22, p = 0.022).

The chain employs TRBV18 and TRBJ1-1, with TRBD1 as a weak D call on 5 bases. The receptor was derived from a man in his sixties or seventies with urothelial cancer. Here the sequenced sample was PBMCs, taken around atezolizumab (anti-PD-L1) treatment. Here the CDR3 is given as CASSPGGVNTEAFF. DNA sequence: TGTGCCAGCTCACCGGGGGGGGTGAACACTGAAGCTTTCTTT.